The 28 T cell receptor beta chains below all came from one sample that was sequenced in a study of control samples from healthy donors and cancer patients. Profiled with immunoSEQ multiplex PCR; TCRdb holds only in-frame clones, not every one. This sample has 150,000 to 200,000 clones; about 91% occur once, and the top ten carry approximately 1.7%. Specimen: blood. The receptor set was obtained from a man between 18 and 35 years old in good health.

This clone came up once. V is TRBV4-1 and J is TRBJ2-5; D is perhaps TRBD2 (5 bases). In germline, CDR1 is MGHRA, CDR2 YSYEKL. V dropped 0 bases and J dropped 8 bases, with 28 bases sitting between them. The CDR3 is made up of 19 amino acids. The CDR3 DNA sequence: TGCGCCAGCAGCCAAGATGGTCCGCTCGGCGGGTCACCGTTAGAAACCCAGTACTTC. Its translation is CASSQDGPLGGSPLETQYF.

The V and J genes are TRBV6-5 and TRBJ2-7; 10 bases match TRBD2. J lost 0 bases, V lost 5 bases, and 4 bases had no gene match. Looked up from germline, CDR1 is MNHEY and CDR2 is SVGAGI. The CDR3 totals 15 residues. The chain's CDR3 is CASSNGLAVSYEQYF. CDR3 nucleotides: TGTGCCAGCAGTAACGGACTAGCGGTCTCCTACGAGCAGTACTTC.

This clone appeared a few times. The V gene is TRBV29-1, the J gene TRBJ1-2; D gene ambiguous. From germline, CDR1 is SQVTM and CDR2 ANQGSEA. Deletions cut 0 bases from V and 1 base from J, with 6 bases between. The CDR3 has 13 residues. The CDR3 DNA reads TGCAGCGTTGAAGATAAAGTTAACTATGGCTACACCTTC. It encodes CSVEDKVNYGYTF.

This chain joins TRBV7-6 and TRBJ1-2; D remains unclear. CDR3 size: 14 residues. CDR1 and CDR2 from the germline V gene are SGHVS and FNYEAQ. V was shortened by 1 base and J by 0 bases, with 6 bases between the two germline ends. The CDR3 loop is CASSLDGPNYGYTF. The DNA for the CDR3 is TGTGCCAGCAGCTTAGACGGACCTAACTATGGCTACACCTTC.

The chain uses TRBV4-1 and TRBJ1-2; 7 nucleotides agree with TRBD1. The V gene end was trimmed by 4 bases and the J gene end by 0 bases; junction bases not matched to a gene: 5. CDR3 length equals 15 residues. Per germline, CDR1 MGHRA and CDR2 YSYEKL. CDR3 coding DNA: TGCGCCAGCAGCCCCGGGACAGCTACTAACTATGGCTACACCTTC. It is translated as CASSPGTATNYGYTF.

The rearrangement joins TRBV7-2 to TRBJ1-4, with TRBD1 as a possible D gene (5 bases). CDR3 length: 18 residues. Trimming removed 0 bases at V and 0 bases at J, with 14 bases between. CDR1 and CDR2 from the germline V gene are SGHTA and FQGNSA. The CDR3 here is CASSLARQGPPTNEKLFF. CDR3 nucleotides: TGTGCCAGCAGCTTAGCGAGGCAGGGACCGCCAACTAATGAAAAACTGTTTTTT.

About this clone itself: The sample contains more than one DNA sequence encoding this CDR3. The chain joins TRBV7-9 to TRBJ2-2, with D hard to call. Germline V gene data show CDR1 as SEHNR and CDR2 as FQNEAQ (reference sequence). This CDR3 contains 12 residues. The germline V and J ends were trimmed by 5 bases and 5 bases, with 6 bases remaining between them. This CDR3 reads CASSLGTGELFF. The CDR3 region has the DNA TGTGCCAGCAGCCTCGGGACCGGGGAGCTGTTTTTT.

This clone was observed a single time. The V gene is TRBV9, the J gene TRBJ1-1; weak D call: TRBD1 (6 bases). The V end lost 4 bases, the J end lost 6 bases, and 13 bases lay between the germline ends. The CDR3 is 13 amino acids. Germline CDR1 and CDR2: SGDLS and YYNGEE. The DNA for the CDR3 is TGTGCCAGCAGCTCACAGGGATGGGCTGAAGCTTTCTTT. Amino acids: CASSSQGWAEAFF.

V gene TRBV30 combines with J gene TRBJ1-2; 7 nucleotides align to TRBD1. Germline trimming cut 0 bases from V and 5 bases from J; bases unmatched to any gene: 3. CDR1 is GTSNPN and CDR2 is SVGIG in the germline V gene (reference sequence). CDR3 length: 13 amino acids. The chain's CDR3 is CAWSVQQGYGYTF. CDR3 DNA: TGTGCCTGGAGTGTACAACAGGGGTATGGCTACACCTTC.

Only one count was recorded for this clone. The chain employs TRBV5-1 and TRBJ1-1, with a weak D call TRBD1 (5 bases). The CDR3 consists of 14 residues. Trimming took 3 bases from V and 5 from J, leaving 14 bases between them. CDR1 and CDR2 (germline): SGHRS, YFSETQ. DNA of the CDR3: TGCGCCAGCAGCTCCGGGACCCAGTGGACTGAAGCTTTCTTT. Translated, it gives CASSSGTQWTEAFF.

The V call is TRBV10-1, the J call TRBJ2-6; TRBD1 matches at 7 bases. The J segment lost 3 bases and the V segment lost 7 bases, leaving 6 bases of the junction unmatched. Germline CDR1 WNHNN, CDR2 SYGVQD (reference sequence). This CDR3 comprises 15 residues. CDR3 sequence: CASTSTGDGANVLTF. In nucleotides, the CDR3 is TGCGCCAGCACCTCTACAGGGGATGGGGCCAACGTCCTGACTTTC.

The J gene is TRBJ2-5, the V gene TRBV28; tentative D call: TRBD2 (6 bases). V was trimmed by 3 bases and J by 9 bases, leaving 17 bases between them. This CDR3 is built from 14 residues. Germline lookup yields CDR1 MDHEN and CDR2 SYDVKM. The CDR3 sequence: CASSLTSGDMAQYF. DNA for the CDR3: TGTGCCAGCAGTTTGACTAGTGGGGATATGGCCCAGTACTTC.

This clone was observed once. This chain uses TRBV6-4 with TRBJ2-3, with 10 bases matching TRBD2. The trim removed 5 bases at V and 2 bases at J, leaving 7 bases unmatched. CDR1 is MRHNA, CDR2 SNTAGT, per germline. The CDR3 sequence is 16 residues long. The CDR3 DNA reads TGTGCCAGCAGTAACCTAGCGGGGGATTCCACAGATACGCAGTATTTT. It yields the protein CASSNLAGDSTDTQYF.

CDR3 protein: CASSEGSGGHNEQFF. DNA of the CDR3: TGTGCCAGCAGTGAAGGGAGCGGGGGGCACAATGAGCAGTTCTTC. The rearrangement joins TRBV6-1 to TRBJ2-1; 9 bases are a match to TRBD2. This CDR3 is built from 15 residues. Trimming removed 1 base from V and 5 bases from J; junction bases left unmatched: 3. In germline, CDR1 is MNHNS, CDR2 SASEGT.

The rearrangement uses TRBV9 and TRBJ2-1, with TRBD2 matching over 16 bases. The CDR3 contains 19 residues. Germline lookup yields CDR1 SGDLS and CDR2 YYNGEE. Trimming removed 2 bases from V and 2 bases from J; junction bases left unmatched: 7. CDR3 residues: CASSVSGTSGGATYNEQFF. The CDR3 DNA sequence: TGTGCCAGCAGCGTCTCCGGGACTAGCGGGGGGGCAACCTACAATGAGCAGTTCTTC.

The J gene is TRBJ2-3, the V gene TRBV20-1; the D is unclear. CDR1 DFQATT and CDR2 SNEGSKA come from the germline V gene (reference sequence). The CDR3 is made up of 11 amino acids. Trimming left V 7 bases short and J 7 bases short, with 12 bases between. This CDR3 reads CSGQDGHTQYF. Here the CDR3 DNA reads TGCAGTGGGCAGGACGGCCATACGCAGTATTTT.

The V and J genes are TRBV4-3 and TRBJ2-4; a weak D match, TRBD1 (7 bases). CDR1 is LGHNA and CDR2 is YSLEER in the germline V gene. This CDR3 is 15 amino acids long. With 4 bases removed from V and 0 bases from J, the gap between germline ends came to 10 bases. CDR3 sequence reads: CASSLQGGAKNIQYF. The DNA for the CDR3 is TGCGCCAGCAGCCTCCAGGGGGGAGCCAAAAACATTCAGTACTTC.

The CDR3 sequence: CSASQGGGNTEAFF. The CDR3 region has the DNA TGCAGTGCTAGTCAAGGGGGGGGGAACACTGAAGCTTTCTTT. The chain is built from TRBV20-1 and TRBJ1-1, with D maybe TRBD1 (6 bases). This CDR3 has 14 residues. Between the trimmed V and J ends, which lost 3 bases and 1 base, there was a span of 12 bases. Germline assignment: CDR1 DFQATT and CDR2 SNEGSKA (reference sequence).

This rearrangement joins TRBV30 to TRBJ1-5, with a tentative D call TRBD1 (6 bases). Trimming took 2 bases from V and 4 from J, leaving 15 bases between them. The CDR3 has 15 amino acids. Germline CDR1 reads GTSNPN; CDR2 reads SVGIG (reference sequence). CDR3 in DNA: TGTGCCTGGAGTCCTACCGGACAGCTAAATCAGCCCCAGCATTTT. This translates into CAWSPTGQLNQPQHF.

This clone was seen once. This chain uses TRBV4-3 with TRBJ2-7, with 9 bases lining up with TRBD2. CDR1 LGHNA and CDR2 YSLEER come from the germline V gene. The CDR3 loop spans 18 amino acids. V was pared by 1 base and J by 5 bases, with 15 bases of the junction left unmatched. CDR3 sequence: CASSQGGPEGLAFHEQYF. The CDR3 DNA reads TGCGCCAGCAGCCAAGGGGGTCCCGAGGGACTAGCTTTCCACGAGCAGTACTTC.

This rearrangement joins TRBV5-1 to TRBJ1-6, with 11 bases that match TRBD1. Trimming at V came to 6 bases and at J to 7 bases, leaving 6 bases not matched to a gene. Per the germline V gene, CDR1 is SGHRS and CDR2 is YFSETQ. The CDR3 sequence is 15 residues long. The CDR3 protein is CASKLGQGENSPLHF. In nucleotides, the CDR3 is TGCGCCAGCAAACTGGGACAGGGGGAAAATTCACCCCTCCACTTT.

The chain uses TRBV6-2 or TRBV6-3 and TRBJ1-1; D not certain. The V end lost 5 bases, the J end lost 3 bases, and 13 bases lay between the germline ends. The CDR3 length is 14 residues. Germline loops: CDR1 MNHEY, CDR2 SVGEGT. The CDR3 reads CASSRPDGYTEAFF. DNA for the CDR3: TGTGCCAGCAGTCGACCCGACGGGTACACTGAAGCTTTCTTT.

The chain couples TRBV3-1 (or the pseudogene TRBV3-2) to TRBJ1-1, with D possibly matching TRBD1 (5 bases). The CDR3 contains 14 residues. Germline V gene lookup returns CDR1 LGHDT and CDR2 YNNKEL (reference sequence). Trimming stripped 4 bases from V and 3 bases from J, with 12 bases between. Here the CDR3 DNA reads TGTGCCAGCAGCCCGGGGCAGGCCTACACTGAAGCTTTCTTT. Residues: CASSPGQAYTEAFF.

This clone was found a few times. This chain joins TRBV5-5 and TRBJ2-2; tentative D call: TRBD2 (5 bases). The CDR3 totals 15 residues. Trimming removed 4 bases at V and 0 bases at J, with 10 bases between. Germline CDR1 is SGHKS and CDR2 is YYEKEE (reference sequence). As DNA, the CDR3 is TGTGCCAGCAGCCCGGGGTCCGCGAACACCGGGGAGCTGTTTTTT. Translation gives CASSPGSANTGELFF.

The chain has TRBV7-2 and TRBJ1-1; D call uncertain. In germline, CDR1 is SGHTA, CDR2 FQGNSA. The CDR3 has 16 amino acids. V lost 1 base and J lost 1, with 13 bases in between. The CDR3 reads CASSLGGTGWNTEAFF. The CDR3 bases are TGTGCCAGCAGCTTAGGTGGAACCGGGTGGAACACTGAAGCTTTCTTT.

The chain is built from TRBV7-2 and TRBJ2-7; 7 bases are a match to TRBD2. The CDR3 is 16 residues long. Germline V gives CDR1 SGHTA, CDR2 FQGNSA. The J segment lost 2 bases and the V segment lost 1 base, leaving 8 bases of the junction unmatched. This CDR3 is CASSLGGAGPTYEQYF. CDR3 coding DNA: TGTGCCAGCAGCTTAGGTGGAGCGGGGCCAACCTACGAGCAGTACTTC.

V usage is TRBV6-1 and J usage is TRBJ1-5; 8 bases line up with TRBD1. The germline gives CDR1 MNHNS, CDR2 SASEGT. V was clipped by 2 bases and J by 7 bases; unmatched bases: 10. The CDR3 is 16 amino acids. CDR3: CASSELGPGGLQPQHF. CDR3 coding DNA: TGTGCCAGCAGTGAATTGGGCCCAGGGGGCTTGCAGCCCCAGCATTTT.

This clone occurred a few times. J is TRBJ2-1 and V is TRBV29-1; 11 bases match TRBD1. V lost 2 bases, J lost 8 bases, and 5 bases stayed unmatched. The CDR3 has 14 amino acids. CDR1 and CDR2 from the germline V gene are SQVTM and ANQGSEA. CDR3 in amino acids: CSVERWTGGHEQFF. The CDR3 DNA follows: TGCAGCGTTGAACGTTGGACAGGGGGCCATGAGCAGTTCTTC.